These 29 T cell receptor beta chains came from one sample sequenced in a study of cytomegalovirus exposure and HLA in healthy donors. 60 Vbeta and 13 Jbeta primers were used in PCR. Some clones are missing from TCRdb's copy, which holds only in-frame ones; the method was immunoSEQ multiplex PCR. The sample gives some 120,000 clones, 74% of which show up once; just over 2% is in the top ten. Material: PBMCs. All receptors derive from a human donor in good health.

This clone has just a few counts. This chain uses TRBV4-1 with TRBJ2-3; a weak D match, TRBD1 (6 bases). CDR1 MGHRA and CDR2 YSYEKL come from the germline V gene. The V and J ends lost 6 bases and 0 bases respectively, with 19 bases between them. The CDR3 is made up of 17 amino acids. The CDR3 coding sequence is TGCGCCAGCAGTGTTGTAGCGACAGGAGGTAGCACAGATACGCAGTATTTT. Amino acids: CASSVVATGGSTDTQYF.

This sequence joins TRBV28 and TRBJ2-1; TRBD2 agrees at 7 bases. Per germline, CDR1 MDHEN and CDR2 SYDVKM. Unmatched junction bases numbered 11, after V lost 5 bases and J lost 7 bases. CDR3 size: 15 residues. The CDR3 sequence: CASSLLSGIKNEQFF. Here the CDR3 DNA reads TGTGCCAGCAGTCTACTGAGCGGGATAAAGAATGAGCAGTTCTTC.

This chain connects TRBV12-5 to TRBJ2-3; no clear D. Germline V gives CDR1 LGHNT, CDR2 FRNRAP. CDR3 size: 14 residues. V shed 7 bases and J shed 5 bases, with 16 bases lying between them. CDR3 sequence reads: CASATDSTRDTQYF. The CDR3 DNA is TGTGCTAGTGCTACGGATAGCACCCGAGATACGCAGTATTTT.

This clone has a count of ten or more. The chain uses TRBV6-6 and TRBJ1-3; TRBD1 agrees at 7 bases. J gave up 0 bases and V 6 bases, and 2 bases lay outside the gene matches. In germline, CDR1 is MNHNY, CDR2 SVGAGI (reference sequence). The CDR3 extends over 14 amino acids. The CDR3 region is CASSWDSSGNTIYF. CDR3 nucleotide sequence: TGTGCCAGCAGCTGGGACAGCTCTGGAAACACCATATATTTT.

The rearrangement uses TRBV6-4 and TRBJ2-3; D is possibly TRBD1 (6 bases). Germline V gives CDR1 MRHNA, CDR2 SNTAGT. The CDR3 has 14 residues. Trimming took off 8 bases at V and 2 bases at J, with 14 bases between the two ends. CDR3 nucleotides: TGTGCCAGCGGGATCGGACAGACCACAGATACGCAGTATTTT. Amino acid sequence: CASGIGQTTDTQYF.

CDR3 sequence: CASRSTGFSNQPQHF. In DNA form, the CDR3 reads TGTGCCAGCAGATCCACAGGGTTCAGCAATCAGCCCCAGCATTTT. The chain uses TRBV6-1 and TRBJ1-5, with D tentatively TRBD1 (6 bases). The V gene's germline CDR1 is MNHNS and CDR2 SASEGT. There are 15 residues in the CDR3. The germline V and J ends were trimmed by 6 bases and 1 base, with 13 bases remaining between them.

The chain joins TRBV4-2 to TRBJ2-1; tentative D call: TRBD1 (6 bases). The V gene's germline CDR1 is LGHNA and CDR2 YNFKEQ. V lost 0 bases, J lost 4 bases, and 16 bases lay in between. CDR3 length equals 17 residues. CDR3 sequence (DNA): TGTGCCAGCAGCCAAGATAAAAGGGGGTTTACTTACAATGAGCAGTTCTTC. The encoded protein is CASSQDKRGFTYNEQFF.

The J gene is TRBJ1-1, the V gene TRBV6-1; D is perhaps TRBD1 (5 bases). CDR3 length equals 12 residues. Per germline, CDR1 MNHNS and CDR2 SASEGT. The V and J ends lost 7 bases and 8 bases respectively, with 14 bases between them. In DNA form, the CDR3 reads TGTGCCAGCATCACGGGGGGGTCGGAAGCTTTCTTT. As protein: CASITGGSEAFF.

Ten or more counts support this clone. V is TRBV6-4 and J is TRBJ2-3, with a weak D call TRBD2 (7 bases). This CDR3 spans 15 amino acids. V was trimmed by 6 bases and J by 3 bases, leaving 16 bases between them. Per the germline V gene, CDR1 is MRHNA and CDR2 is SNTAGT. CDR3 coding DNA: TGTGCCAGCAGCCCTGGGGGGGGGCAGACAGATACGCAGTATTTT. This codes for CASSPGGGQTDTQYF.

The V gene is TRBV7-6, the J gene TRBJ1-6; D ambiguous. In germline, CDR1 is SGHVS, CDR2 FNYEAQ. The CDR3 is 13 amino acids. The V end lost 3 bases, the J end lost 10 bases, and 10 bases lay between the germline ends. CDR3 protein: CASSLNQESPLHF. For the CDR3, the DNA is TGTGCCAGCAGCTTGAATCAGGAATCACCCCTCCACTTT.

The V and J genes are TRBV6-5 and TRBJ1-1, with 11 nucleotides matching TRBD1. CDR1 is MNHEY, CDR2 SVGAGI, per germline. The CDR3 totals 13 residues. V lost 7 bases, J lost 7 bases, and 5 bases stayed unmatched. The CDR3 DNA sequence: TGTGCCAGCACCAGGGACAGGGGGTTTGAAGCTTTCTTT. Translating gives CASTRDRGFEAFF.

This chain uses TRBV7-3 with TRBJ1-2; tentative D call: TRBD1 (5 bases). The CDR3 sequence is 13 residues long. Germline values: CDR1 SGHTA, CDR2 FQGTGA. V lost 2 bases, J lost 4 bases, and 8 bases lay in between. CDR3 loop: CASSLGDSYGYTF. CDR3 bases: TGTGCCAGCAGCTTAGGTGACAGCTATGGCTACACCTTC.

J is TRBJ2-1 and V is TRBV6-1; tentative D call: TRBD1 (5 bases). CDR3 size: 14 residues. Looked up from germline, CDR1 is MNHNS and CDR2 is SASEGT. V was shortened by 4 bases and J by 3 bases, with 10 bases between the two germline ends. CDR3 DNA sequence: TGTGCCAGCAGTGTACCCAGGGTCTACAATGAGCAGTTCTTC. Protein sequence: CASSVPRVYNEQFF.

This chain uses TRBV7-2 with TRBJ1-6; the D gene is possibly TRBD1 (5 bases). CDR1 and CDR2 from the germline V gene are SGHTA and FQGNSA. CDR3 length equals 15 residues. Trimming stripped 0 bases from V and 7 bases from J, with 10 bases between. The CDR3 DNA reads TGTGCCAGCAGCTTAGCAACAGGTCGGAATTCACCCCTCCACTTT. Its translation: CASSLATGRNSPLHF.

The V call is TRBV5-1, the J call TRBJ2-3; no clear D gene. The CDR3 loop spans 12 amino acids. CDR1 is SGHRS and CDR2 is YFSETQ in the germline V gene. With 4 bases removed from V and 1 base from J, the gap between germline ends came to 4 bases. The CDR3 sequence is CASSTGTDTQYF. The CDR3 DNA sequence: TGCGCCAGCAGCACAGGCACAGATACGCAGTATTTT.

J is TRBJ2-5 and V is TRBV10-2; 9 bases align to TRBD2. Germline lookup yields CDR1 WSHSY and CDR2 SAAADI. The V segment lost 8 bases and the J segment 3 bases; nucleotides outside the gene matches: 4. The CDR3 extends over 13 amino acids. CDR3 in amino acids: CASGLAPKETQYF. Written as DNA, the CDR3 is TGCGCCAGCGGACTAGCGCCTAAAGAGACCCAGTACTTC.

This chain links TRBV13 with TRBJ2-1; 10 bases map to TRBD2. Germline V gives CDR1 PRHDT, CDR2 FYEKMQ (reference sequence). The trim removed 11 bases at V and 0 bases at J, leaving 16 bases unmatched. This CDR3 region has 18 residues. The CDR3: CAGTALAGAGRSYNEQFF. CDR3 in DNA: TGTGCCGGGACGGCGCTAGCGGGAGCAGGTCGCTCCTACAATGAGCAGTTCTTC. Variable domain in full (rest from reference TRBV13 and TRBJ2-1): AAGVIQSPRHLIKEKRETATLKCYPIPRHDTVYWYQQGPGQDPQFLISFYEKMQSDKGSIPDRFSAQQFSDYHSELNMSSLELGDSALYFCAGTALAGAGRSYNEQFFGPGTRLTVL.

The J gene is TRBJ2-1, the V gene TRBV28; D possibly corresponds to TRBD2 (6 bases). Germline CDR1 reads MDHEN; CDR2 reads SYDVKM. The CDR3 runs to 13 residues. The V gene lost 3 bases and the J gene lost 9 bases, with 12 bases spanning the gap. The CDR3 coding sequence is TGTGCCAGCAGTTTCGGGGGTCTAAGTGAGCAGTTCTTC. Amino acids: CASSFGGLSEQFF. Based on the CDR3 plus reference TRBV28 and TRBJ2-1, the full variable domain is DVKVTQSSRYLVKRTGEKVFLECVQDMDHENMFWYRQDPGLGLRLIYFSYDVKMKEKGDIPEGYSVSREKKERFSLILESASTNQTSMYLCASSFGGLSEQFFGPGTRLTVL.

This clone was detected only a few times. The chain couples TRBV7-2 to TRBJ2-5, with 10 bases that match TRBD2. This CDR3 spans 15 amino acids. Germline-derived CDR1 and CDR2 are SGHTA and FQGNSA. V lost 5 bases, J lost 1 base, and 4 bases stayed unmatched. The CDR3 DNA follows: TGTGCCAGCAGCCCTCGGACTAGCGGCCAAGAGACCCAGTACTTC. It yields the protein CASSPRTSGQETQYF.

The rearrangement uses TRBV5-4 and TRBJ1-1; 10 bases map to TRBD1. The V gene's germline CDR1 is SGHNT and CDR2 YYREEE (reference sequence). The CDR3 is 13 amino acids. With V trimmed by 0 bases and J by 7 bases, 0 bases remained unmatched. The CDR3: CASSLGDRGEAFF. CDR3 DNA sequence: TGTGCCAGCAGCTTGGGGGACAGGGGTGAAGCTTTCTTT.

Sample share makes this clone medium-sized (0.01 to 0.1%). The chain is built from TRBV19 and TRBJ1-1; D is uncertain. V was shortened by 7 bases and J by 1 base, with 22 bases between the two germline ends. This CDR3 has 17 residues. Germline CDR1 is LNHDA and CDR2 is SQIVND (reference sequence). The CDR3, as DNA: TGTGCCAGTAATGGCCGACACATCGATACCTCGAACACTGAAGCTTTCTTT. Amino acid sequence: CASNGRHIDTSNTEAFF.

The chain uses TRBV27 and TRBJ2-1; the match to TRBD2 covers 10 bases. In germline, CDR1 is MNHEY, CDR2 SMNVEV (reference sequence). The CDR3 consists of 15 residues. J gave up 7 bases and V 4 bases, and 7 bases lay outside the gene matches. The CDR3 nucleotides are TGTGCCAGCAGTTCCGGGACTAGCGTCTGGAATGAGCAGTTCTTC. Residues: CASSSGTSVWNEQFF.

This clone has just one count. CDR3 sequence: CASSLDLSSYEQYF. The CDR3 region has the DNA TGTGCCAGCAGCTTGGACTTGAGCTCCTACGAGCAGTACTTC. The chain combines TRBV5-4 with TRBJ2-7, with D uncertain. The CDR3 consists of 14 residues. Trimming cost V 0 bases and J 0 bases, with 7 bases left between them. CDR1 and CDR2 from the germline V gene are SGHNT and YYREEE (reference sequence).

The rearrangement uses TRBV5-5 and TRBJ1-1, with a possible D match to TRBD1 (6 bases). The CDR3 loop spans 16 amino acids. Germline V CDR1 and CDR2: SGHKS, YYEKEE (reference sequence). With 0 bases removed from V and 0 bases from J, the gap between germline ends came to 12 bases. CDR3 nucleotide sequence: TGTGCCAGCAGCTTGGTGGCAGGGGACCTGAACACTGAAGCTTTCTTT. Protein product: CASSLVAGDLNTEAFF.

J is TRBJ2-4 and V is TRBV9; D may be TRBD1 (7 bases). Germline V gives CDR1 SGDLS, CDR2 YYNGEE. The CDR3 length is 14 residues. V lost 0 bases to trimming and J lost 7 bases, with 11 bases between them. The CDR3 bases are TGTGCCAGCAGCGTAGGCAGGGGGGTCAACATTCAGTACTTC. Protein product: CASSVGRGVNIQYF.

The genes are TRBV11-2 and TRBJ1-1; no definite D call. Germline loops: CDR1 SGHAT, CDR2 FQNNGV. The CDR3 runs 14 residues. Trimming left V 5 bases short and J 3 bases short, with 13 bases between. The CDR3 DNA reads TGTGCCAGCAGCCAGAGGCTTGGTGACACTGAAGCTTTCTTT. Translation gives CASSQRLGDTEAFF.

J is TRBJ2-5 and V is TRBV4-3; the match to TRBD1 covers 10 bases. The J call is uncertain, as TRBJ2-7 better fits the DNA end. The V gene's germline CDR1 is LGHNA and CDR2 YSLEER. The CDR3 has 14 amino acids. This CDR3 reads CASSYGTGAYEQYF. The CDR3 DNA reads as TGCGCCAGCAGCTACGGGACAGGGGCCTACGAGCAGTACTTC.

About this clone itself: Compared with germline, one end of the junction differs, possibly owing to a read error. This chain uses TRBV29-1 with TRBJ2-7, with 10 bases aligning to TRBD2. Germline V lookup: CDR1 SQVTM, CDR2 ANQGSEA. CDR3 length: 14 residues. CDR3 in amino acids: CSVQLAGGTYEQYF. Written as DNA, the CDR3 is TGCAGCGTGCAATTAGCGGGGGGTACCTACGAGCAGTATTTC.

The V call is TRBV2, the J call TRBJ2-3; 9 nucleotides match TRBD1. V shed 5 bases and J 0 bases; nucleotides not matched to a gene: 6. Germline CDR1 SNHLY, CDR2 FYNNEI. The CDR3 runs to 16 residues. For the CDR3, the DNA is TGTGCCAGCAGTCAACAGGGGGCTAGTAGCACAGATACGCAGTATTTT. It translates to CASSQQGASSTDTQYF.